This T cell receptor beta chain was obtained from a study of blood T cells in healthy people across ages. Study-wide results and caveats: Estimated diversity, derived from one million T cells, was regarded as an underestimate. Older age went with lower TCR beta diversity per million T cells, in a roughly linear way.

V was trimmed by 4 bases and J by 5 bases, leaving 19 bases between them. CDR3 length: 16 residues. Germline V gene sequence: CDR1 LGHDT, CDR2 YNNKEL (reference sequence). Individuals who donated were healthy Caucasians from Russia aged roughly 6 to 90. The use of a sample-barcoded 5' primer and a J-beta primer mix characterized a second PCR of roughly 7 to 11 cycles. One entry per CDR3 protein results from TCRdb running MiXCR on the 5' RACE reads. The sample shows around 690,000 distinct CDR3 sequences, around three fifths of them seen only once. Turning to this clonotype: Its specificity is unknown.

The TCR originated in a man aged 55 to 70 in good health. The source material was blood. The V gene is TRBV3-1, the J gene TRBJ2-3, with D possibly being TRBD1 or TRBD2 (6 bases each). The CDR3 DNA reads as TGTGCCAGCAGCCCCCGGAGCGGAGGGGGGAAAGATACGCAGTATTTT. Its protein product is CASSPRSGGGKDTQYF.